The rows below give T cell receptor beta chains drawn from one sample of a study of T cell responses to AZD1222 COVID-19 vaccine. Assay: immunoSEQ multiplex PCR; the TCRdb copy retains only in-frame clones and omits some. The sample includes approximately 97,000 clones, 91% of them seen just once. The starting material was peripheral blood, obtained on day 0 of AZD1222 vaccination. The receptors originated from an adult in good health. CDR3s include the opening cysteine and the closing phenylalanine or tryptophan. Each record gives: D gene, J gene, clone size, V gene, CDR3 protein, CDR3 DNA. The D gene is left open where the match is weak. Size values are once, few and many counts, or a class for expanded clones, and some rows have none.

. | TRBJ1-2 | . | TRBV3-1/TRBV3-2 | CASSLETGNYGYTF | TGTGCCAGCAGCCTAGAAACAGGGAACTATGGCTACACCTTC
. | TRBJ1-6 | . | TRBV4-1 | CASSQGENGPGSWSLHF | TGCGCCAGCAGCCAAGGTGAAAACGGCCCGGGGAGTTGGTCCCTCCACTTT
. | TRBJ1-1 | . | TRBV28 | CASSSGYAFF | TGTGCCAGCAGTTCAGGGTATGCTTTCTTT
. | TRBJ1-1 | few | TRBV18 | CASSPSQLVNTEAFF | TGTGCCAGCTCACCAAGCCAGCTCGTGAACACTGAAGCTTTCTTT
TRBD2 | TRBJ2-1 | . | TRBV4-2 | CASSPRLAGDGRNEQFF | TGTGCCAGCAGCCCGAGGCTAGCGGGAGACGGTAGGAATGAGCAGTTCTTC
. | TRBJ2-7 | . | TRBV7-9 | CASSYPGMDEQYF | TGTGCCAGCAGCTACCCAGGGATGGACGAGCAGTACTTC
. | TRBJ2-7 | once | TRBV29-1 | CSVEQGAYEQYF | TGCAGCGTTGAACAGGGAGCCTACGAGCAGTACTTC
. | TRBJ2-7 | . | TRBV5-1 | CASSLIQGSSSYEQYF | TGCGCCAGCAGCTTGATTCAGGGGTCAAGCTCCTACGAGCAGTACTTC
TRBD1 | TRBJ2-5 | . | TRBV24-1 | CATGDRGLGGQYF | TGTGCCACCGGAGACAGGGGGCTCGGTGGCCAGTACTTC
. | TRBJ1-5 | . | TRBV2 | CASRRGSDQPQHF | TGTGCCAGCAGGCGGGGGTCGGATCAGCCCCAGCATTTT
. | TRBJ2-1 | . | TRBV15 | CATSIDSPRSYNEQFF | TGTGCCACCAGCATCGACAGTCCTCGTTCCTACAATGAGCAGTTCTTC
TRBD2 | TRBJ2-1 | few | TRBV6-1 | CASSESVWKRERTYNEQFF | TGTGCCAGCAGTGAATCGGTCTGGAAGCGGGAGCGAACCTACAATGAGCAGTTCTTC
. | TRBJ1-5 | once | TRBV5-1 | CASSLNMGQPQHF | TGCGCCAGCAGCTTGAATATGGGTCAGCCCCAGCATTTT
. | TRBJ2-7 | . | TRBV14 | CASSPRVGSYEQYF | TGTGCCAGCAGCCCCAGGGTGGGGTCCTACGAGCAGTACTTC
. | TRBJ2-7 | . | TRBV19 | CASTGDNYEQYF | TGTGCCAGTACAGGGGACAACTACGAGCAGTACTTC
. | TRBJ1-2 | . | TRBV7-2 | CASSAGSNYGYTF | TGTGCCAGCAGCGCCGGGTCTAACTATGGCTACACCTTC
. | TRBJ2-2 | . | TRBV27 | CASSLLPPGRGNTGELFF | TGTGCCAGCAGTCTGCTCCCCCCGGGCAGGGGGAACACCGGGGAGCTGTTTTTT
TRBD1 | TRBJ2-7 | . | TRBV28 | CASRLPGDSSYEQYF | TGTGCCAGCAGACTCCCTGGGGACAGCTCCTACGAGCAGTACTTC
. | TRBJ1-6 | . | TRBV7-9 | CASSAPSGAGIVHNSPLHF | TGTGCCAGCAGCGCACCTTCCGGGGCAGGGATTGTCCATAATTCACCCCTCCACTTT
. | TRBJ2-5 | . | TRBV18 | CASSPPMGGPETETQYF | TGTGCCAGCTCACCACCGATGGGGGGCCCAGAAACGGAGACCCAGTACTTC
. | TRBJ1-1 | . | TRBV4-2 | CASSQANQGPEAFF | TGTGCCAGCAGCCAAGCTAACCAGGGGCCTGAAGCTTTCTTT
. | TRBJ1-5 | once | TRBV7-2 | CASSTTQGNNQPQHF | TGTGCCAGCAGCACGACGCAGGGGAACAATCAGCCCCAGCATTTT
. | TRBJ2-3 | many | TRBV27 | CASSTGSDTQYF | TGTGCCAGCAGTACAGGGTCAGATACGCAGTATTTT
. | TRBJ1-2 | . | TRBV30 | CAWSGTGRRAGYTF | TGTGCCTGGAGTGGAACAGGCCGGCGTGCTGGCTACACCTTC
. | TRBJ2-3 | . | TRBV7-2 | CASRTVGFSGGTQYF | TGTGCCAGCAGGACAGTGGGGTTCTCCGGCGGTACGCAGTATTTT
. | TRBJ1-1 | . | TRBV7-3 | CASRLTGMNTEAFF | TGTGCCAGCAGGTTGACAGGAATGAACACTGAAGCTTTCTTT
. | TRBJ2-1 | . | TRBV19 | CASSRPGTNYNEQFF | TGTGCCAGTAGTAGGCCCGGGACAAACTACAATGAGCAGTTCTTC
. | TRBJ1-1 | . | TRBV7-9 | CASSEVALNTEAFF | TGTGCCAGCAGCGAGGTGGCATTGAACACTGAAGCTTTCTTT
. | TRBJ2-3 | . | TRBV7-9 | CASSLDRVGDTQYF | TGTGCCAGCAGCTTAGACAGGGTGGGAGATACGCAGTATTTT
. | TRBJ1-1 | . | TRBV4-2 | CASSQAGGQDTEAFF | TGTGCCAGCAGCCAAGCCGGGGGGCAGGACACTGAAGCTTTCTTT
TRBD1 | TRBJ2-3 | . | TRBV19 | CASSINRDRGTSDTQYF | TGTGCCAGTAGTATTAACCGGGACAGGGGAACTTCCGATACGCAGTATTTT
. | TRBJ2-7 | . | TRBV6-5 | CASSRSNIARYEQYF | TGTGCCAGCAGCCGCTCGAACATAGCACGCTACGAGCAGTACTTC
. | TRBJ2-1 | . | TRBV6-1 | CASSEPPGLNEQFF | TGTGCCAGCAGTGAACCCCCTGGGCTAAATGAGCAGTTCTTC
. | TRBJ1-6 | . | TRBV5-1 | CASSLLDPNSPLHF | TGCGCCAGCAGCTTGTTAGACCCTAATTCACCCCTCCACTTT
TRBD1 | TRBJ2-4 | . | TRBV14 | CASSQERTGGRIQYF | TGTGCCAGCAGCCAAGAACGGACAGGGGGCAGGATTCAGTACTTC
TRBD2 | TRBJ2-7 | . | TRBV11-2 | CASSQGLAGGLVIYEQYF | TGTGCCAGCAGCCAAGGACTAGCGGGAGGCTTGGTGATCTACGAGCAGTACTTC
. | TRBJ1-1 | once | TRBV7-3 | CASSTGLMRGNTEAFF | TGTGCCAGCAGCACGGGCCTTATGCGGGGGAACACTGAAGCTTTCTTT
TRBD1 | TRBJ2-3 | . | TRBV18 | CASSPGDSLTDTQYF | TGTGCCAGCTCACCAGGGGACAGCTTGACAGATACGCAGTATTTT
TRBD1 | TRBJ1-5 | . | TRBV6-5 | CASTVDRAFDQPQHF | TGTGCCAGCACCGTTGACAGGGCCTTCGATCAGCCCCAGCATTTT
TRBD1 | TRBJ1-2 | . | TRBV7-9 | CASSSSGTDYGYTF | TGTGCCAGCAGCTCCTCCGGGACAGACTATGGCTACACCTTC
TRBD1 | TRBJ2-3 | once | TRBV12-5 | CASGLFQGQGLRITDTQYF | TGTGCTAGTGGTTTATTTCAGGGACAGGGGTTGCGGATCACAGATACGCAGTATTTT
. | TRBJ2-3 | . | TRBV7-2 | CASSSGTSTDTQYF | TGTGCCAGCAGCTCCGGGACTAGCACAGATACGCAGTATTTT
. | TRBJ2-5 | . | TRBV30 | CAWETGFSEETQYF | TGTGCCTGGGAAACAGGGTTTTCTGAAGAGACCCAGTACTTC
. | TRBJ1-3 | . | TRBV4-1 | CASSQEVTSRNTIYF | TGCGCCAGCAGCCAAGAGGTGACGTCGAGAAACACCATATATTTT
. | TRBJ1-2 | . | TRBV7-9 | CASSLSPDGSYGYTF | TGTGCCAGCAGCTTAAGTCCGGACGGCAGCTATGGCTACACCTTC
TRBD2 | TRBJ2-1 | . | TRBV11-3 | CASSAGMTSGGDNEQFF | TGTGCCAGCAGCGCAGGGATGACTAGCGGGGGAGATAATGAGCAGTTCTTC
. | TRBJ1-3 | once | TRBV7-2 | CASSRAAVGRDTIYF | TGTGCCAGCAGCCGGGCGGCGGTCGGTAGGGACACCATATATTTT